This paragraph covers one T cell receptor (beta chain) sequence. This sample is drawn from a study of blood T cell repertoires in COVID-19. The overall study: Samples of COVID-19 (acute and convalescent) were obtained from the United States, Italy and Spain. From T cells, B-cell-depleted T cells, or PBMCs came the material, which was cDNA or gDNA.

Trimming pared 4 bases from V and 4 bases from J, leaving 11 bases between. Germline CDR1 reads LGHDT; CDR2 reads YNNKEL (reference sequence). The CDR3 is 13 amino acids. In the source study's methods: How many nucleated cells were present was estimated from reference gene primer amplification. Using immunoSEQ multiplex PCR, the repertoire was profiled, and TCRdb retains in-frame clones only, with some absent. Clone size and the V and J calls come from that table; the DNA yielded D and trimming. Seen here are about 190,000 clones, around nine tenths observed once, and the top ten hold 2.5% to 3.5%. Sequenced: peripheral blood. The receptor's source is a man aged 35 to 55 with active or convalescent COVID-19. This chain links TRBV3-1 (or the pseudogene TRBV3-2) with TRBJ2-7, with TRBD1 as a possible D gene (5 bases). The CDR3 protein is CASSRGYPYEQYF. DNA of the CDR3: TGTGCCAGCAGCCGGGGCTATCCTTACGAGCAGTACTTC.